This T cell receptor (beta chain) was recorded in a study of cytomegalovirus exposure and HLA in healthy donors. PCR amplification relied on 60 Vbeta primers (plus 13 Jbeta primers). The protocol was immunoSEQ multiplex PCR, while the TCRdb copy is restricted to in-frame clones and leaves out a portion. The table lists around 140,000 clones, about two thirds of them singletons. The CDR3 loop spans 16 amino acids. With V trimmed by 4 bases and J by 2 bases, 5 bases remained unmatched. Germline V gene lookup returns CDR1 SGHRS and CDR2 YFSETQ. Sequenced: PBMCs. This clonotype was sampled from a man over 45 in good health and CMV-seropositive. This chain connects TRBV5-1 to TRBJ2-5; 13 positions agree with TRBD2. The CDR3 coding sequence is TGCGCCAGCAGCCTAACGACTAGCGGGAGGCAAGAGACCCAGTACTTC. Residues: CASSLTTSGRQETQYF.